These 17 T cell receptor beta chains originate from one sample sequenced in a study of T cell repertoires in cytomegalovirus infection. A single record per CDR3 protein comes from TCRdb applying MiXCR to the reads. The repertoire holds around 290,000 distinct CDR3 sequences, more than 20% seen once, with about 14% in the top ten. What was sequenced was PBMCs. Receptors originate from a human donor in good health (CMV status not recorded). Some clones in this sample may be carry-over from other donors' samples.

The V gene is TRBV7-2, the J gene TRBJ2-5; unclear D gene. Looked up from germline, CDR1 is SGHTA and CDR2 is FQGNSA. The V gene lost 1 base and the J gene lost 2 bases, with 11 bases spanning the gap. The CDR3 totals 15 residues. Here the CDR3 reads CASSLVWARQETQYF. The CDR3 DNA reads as TGTGCCAGCAGCTTAGTATGGGCGAGACAAGAGACCCAGTACTTC.

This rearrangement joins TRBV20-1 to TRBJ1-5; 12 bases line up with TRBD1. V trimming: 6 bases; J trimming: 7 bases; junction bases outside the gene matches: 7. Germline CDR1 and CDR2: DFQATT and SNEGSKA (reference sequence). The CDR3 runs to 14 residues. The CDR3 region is CSATPGQGAQPQHF. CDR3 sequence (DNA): TGCAGTGCCACACCGGGACAGGGGGCCCAGCCCCAGCATTTT.

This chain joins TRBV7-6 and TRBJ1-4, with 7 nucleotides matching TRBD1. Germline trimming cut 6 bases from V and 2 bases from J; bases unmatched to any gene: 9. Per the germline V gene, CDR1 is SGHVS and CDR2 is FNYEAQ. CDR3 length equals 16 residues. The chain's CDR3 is CASSTLRGPTNEKLFF. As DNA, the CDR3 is TGTGCCAGCAGTACCTTAAGGGGGCCTACTAATGAAAAACTGTTTTTT.

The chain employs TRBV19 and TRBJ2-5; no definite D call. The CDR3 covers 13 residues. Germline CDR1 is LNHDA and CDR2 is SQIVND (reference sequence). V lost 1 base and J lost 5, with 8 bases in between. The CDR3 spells CASSIASGETQYF. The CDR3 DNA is TGTGCCAGTAGTATAGCGTCCGGGGAGACCCAGTACTTC.

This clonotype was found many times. CDR3 nucleotides: TGTGCCAGCAGCTTACTGAACTCCTACAATGAGCAGTTCTTC. Its translation is CASSLLNSYNEQFF. The chain has TRBV7-2 and TRBJ2-1; D is unclear. This CDR3 has 14 residues. CDR1 SGHTA and CDR2 FQGNSA come from the germline V gene. V was trimmed by 2 bases and J by 0 bases, leaving 5 bases between them. The variable domain in full, completed from reference TRBV7-2 and TRBJ2-1, reads GAGVSQSPSNKVTEKGKDVELRCDPISGHTALYWYRQSLGQGLEFLIYFQGNSAPDKSGLPSDRFSAERTGGSVSTLTIQRTQQEDSAVYLCASSLLNSYNEQFFGPGTRLTVL.

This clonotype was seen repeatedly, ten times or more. This CDR3 reads CASSKIQGAHSSGNTIYF. The CDR3 DNA sequence: TGTGCCAGCAGCAAAATACAGGGGGCGCATAGCTCTGGAAACACCATATATTTT. The rearrangement links TRBV7-9 to TRBJ1-3, with 9 bases aligning to TRBD1. Germline values: CDR1 SEHNR, CDR2 FQNEAQ (reference sequence). J was trimmed by 0 bases and V by 5 bases; bases with no gene match: 11. CDR3 length: 18 amino acids. Based on the CDR3 plus reference TRBV7-9 and TRBJ1-3, the full variable domain is DTGVSQNPRHKITKRGQNVTFRCDPISEHNRLYWYRQTLGQGPEFLTYFQNEAQLEKSRLLSDRFSAERPKGSFSTLEIQRTEQGDSAMYLCASSKIQGAHSSGNTIYFGEGSWLTVV.

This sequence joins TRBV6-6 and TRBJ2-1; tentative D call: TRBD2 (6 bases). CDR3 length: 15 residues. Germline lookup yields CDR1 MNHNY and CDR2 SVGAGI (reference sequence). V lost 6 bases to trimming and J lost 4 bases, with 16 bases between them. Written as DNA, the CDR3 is TGTGCCAGCAGACTTAGCGGAGGTTTTTACAATGAGCAGTTCTTC. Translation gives CASRLSGGFYNEQFF.

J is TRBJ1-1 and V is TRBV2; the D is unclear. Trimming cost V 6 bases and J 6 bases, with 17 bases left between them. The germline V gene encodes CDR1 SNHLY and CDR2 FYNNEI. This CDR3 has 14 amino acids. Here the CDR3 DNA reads TGTGCCAGCAGAAACACCTTCTTGGGCCCTGAAGCTTTCTTT. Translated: CASRNTFLGPEAFF.

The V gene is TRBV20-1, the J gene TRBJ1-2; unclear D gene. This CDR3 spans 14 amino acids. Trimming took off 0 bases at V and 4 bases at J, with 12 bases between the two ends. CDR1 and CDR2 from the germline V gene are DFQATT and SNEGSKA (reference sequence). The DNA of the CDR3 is TGCAGTGCTAGAGAGATCGGGAATGGCTATGGCTACACCTTC. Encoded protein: CSAREIGNGYGYTF.

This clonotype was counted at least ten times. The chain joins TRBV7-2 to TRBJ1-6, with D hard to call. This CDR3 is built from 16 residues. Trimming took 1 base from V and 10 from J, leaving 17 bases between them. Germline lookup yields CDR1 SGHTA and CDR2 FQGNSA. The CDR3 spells CASSLVGRNGNSPLHF. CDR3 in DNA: TGTGCCAGCAGCTTAGTGGGCAGGAATGGGAACTCACCCCTCCACTTT.

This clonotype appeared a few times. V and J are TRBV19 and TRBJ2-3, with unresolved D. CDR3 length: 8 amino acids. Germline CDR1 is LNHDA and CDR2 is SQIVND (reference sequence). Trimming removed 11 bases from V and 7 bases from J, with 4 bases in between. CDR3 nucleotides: TGTGCCCTAAATACGCAGTATTTT. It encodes CALNTQYF.

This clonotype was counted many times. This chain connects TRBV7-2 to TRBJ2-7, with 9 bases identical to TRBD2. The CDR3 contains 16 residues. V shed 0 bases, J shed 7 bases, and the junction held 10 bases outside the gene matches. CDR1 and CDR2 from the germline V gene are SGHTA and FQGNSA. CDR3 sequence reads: CASSLAAGGATGEQYF. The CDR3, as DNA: TGTGCCAGCAGCTTAGCGGCGGGAGGGGCGACAGGGGAGCAGTACTTC.

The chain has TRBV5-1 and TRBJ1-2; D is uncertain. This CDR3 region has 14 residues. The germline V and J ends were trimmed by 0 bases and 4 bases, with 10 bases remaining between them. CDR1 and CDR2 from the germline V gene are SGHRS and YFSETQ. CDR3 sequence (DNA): TGCGCCAGCAGCTTGGATCCGGGTTCCTATGGCTACACCTTC. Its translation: CASSLDPGSYGYTF.

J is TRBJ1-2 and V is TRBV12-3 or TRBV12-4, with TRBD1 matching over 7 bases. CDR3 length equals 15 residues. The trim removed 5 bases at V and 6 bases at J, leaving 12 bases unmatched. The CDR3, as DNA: TGTGCCAGCAGTCCCCGGGACAGACTCTACCATGGCTACACCTTC. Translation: CASSPRDRLYHGYTF.

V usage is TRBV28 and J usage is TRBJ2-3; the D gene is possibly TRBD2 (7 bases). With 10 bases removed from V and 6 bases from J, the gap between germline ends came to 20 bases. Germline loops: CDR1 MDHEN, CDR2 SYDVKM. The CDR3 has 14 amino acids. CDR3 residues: CATSLGGGPDTQYF. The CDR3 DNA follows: TGTGCCACCTCCTTGGGGGGGGGGCCGGATACGCAGTATTTT.

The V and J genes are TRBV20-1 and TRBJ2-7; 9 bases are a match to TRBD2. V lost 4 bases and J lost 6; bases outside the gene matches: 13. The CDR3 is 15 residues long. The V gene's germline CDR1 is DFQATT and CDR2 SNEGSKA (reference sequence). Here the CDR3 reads CSAINPLAGIGEQYF. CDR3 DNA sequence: TGCAGTGCTATAAATCCCCTAGCGGGGATTGGCGAGCAGTACTTC.

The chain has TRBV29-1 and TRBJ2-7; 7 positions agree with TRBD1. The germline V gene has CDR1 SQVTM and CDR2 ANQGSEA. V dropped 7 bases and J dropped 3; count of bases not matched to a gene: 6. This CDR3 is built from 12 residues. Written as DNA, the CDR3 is TGCAGCGCTACGACAGGGATCTACGAGCAGTACTTC. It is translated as CSATTGIYEQYF.